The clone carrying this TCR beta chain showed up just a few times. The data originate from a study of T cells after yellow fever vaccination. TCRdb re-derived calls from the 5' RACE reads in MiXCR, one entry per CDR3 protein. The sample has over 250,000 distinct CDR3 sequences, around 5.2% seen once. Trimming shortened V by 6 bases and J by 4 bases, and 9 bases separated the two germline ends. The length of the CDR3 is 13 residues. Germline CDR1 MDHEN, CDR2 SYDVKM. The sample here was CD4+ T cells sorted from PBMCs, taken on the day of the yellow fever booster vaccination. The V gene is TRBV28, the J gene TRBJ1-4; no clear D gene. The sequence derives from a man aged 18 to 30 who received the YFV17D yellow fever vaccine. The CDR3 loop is CASSNAFNEKLFF. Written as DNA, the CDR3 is TGTGCCAGCAGCAACGCCTTTAATGAAAAACTGTTTTTT.